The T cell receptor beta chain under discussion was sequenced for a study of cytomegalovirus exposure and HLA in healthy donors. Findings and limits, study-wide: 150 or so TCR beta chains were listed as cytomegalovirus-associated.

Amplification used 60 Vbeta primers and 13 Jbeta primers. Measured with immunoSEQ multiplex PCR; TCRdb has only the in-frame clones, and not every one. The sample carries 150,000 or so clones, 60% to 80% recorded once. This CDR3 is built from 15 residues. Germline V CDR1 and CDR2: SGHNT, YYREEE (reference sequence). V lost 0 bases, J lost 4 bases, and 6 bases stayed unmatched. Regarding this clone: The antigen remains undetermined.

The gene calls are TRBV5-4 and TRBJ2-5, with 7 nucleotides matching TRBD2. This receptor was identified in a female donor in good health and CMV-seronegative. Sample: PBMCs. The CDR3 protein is CASSLAAGAPETQYF. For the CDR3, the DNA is TGTGCCAGCAGCTTGGCCGCGGGAGCCCCAGAGACCCAGTACTTC.